The rows below give T cell receptor beta chains drawn from one sample of a study of blood T cell repertoires in COVID-19. Produced via immunoSEQ multiplex PCR; TCRdb's table is partial and in-frame only. The table lists some 350,000 clones, over 70% of them singletons. Material: PBMCs or T cells enriched from blood (not recorded which). The receptor set was obtained from a young man who had recovered from COVID-19. CDR3s include the opening cysteine and the closing phenylalanine or tryptophan. Size is omitted from some rows. Given values are once, few, many or a class for expanded clones.

V: TRBV28
J: TRBJ1-1
size: NA
CDR3: CASSFPDRNTEAFF

V: TRBV28
J: TRBJ1-2
size: NA
CDR3: CASSPDSRTYGYTF

V: TRBV28
J: TRBJ2-1
size: NA
CDR3: CASRTSGGYNEQFF

V: TRBV18
J: TRBJ1-1
size: NA
CDR3: CASSPKETYTEAFF

V: TRBV18
J: TRBJ2-2
size: once
CDR3: CASSPTGANTGELFF

V: TRBV6-5
J: TRBJ2-7
size: NA
CDR3: CASRRYGPGSSEQYF

V: TRBV6-5
J: TRBJ1-6
size: NA
CDR3: CASRKQDSPLHF

V: TRBV5-1
J: TRBJ1-2
size: once
CDR3: CASSLAGEYGYTF

V: TRBV7-9
J: TRBJ2-2
size: NA
CDR3: CASSVRTGGNTGELFF

V: TRBV4-2
J: TRBJ2-1
size: NA
CDR3: CASSQEALGGASYEQFF

V: TRBV19
J: TRBJ2-2
size: NA
CDR3: CASSTLAGVNTGELFF

V: TRBV28
J: TRBJ1-3
size: few
CDR3: CASSIASSGNTIYF

V: TRBV11-2
J: TRBJ1-2
size: NA
CDR3: CASSVDRGVGYTF

V: TRBV3-1/TRBV3-2
J: TRBJ1-6
size: NA
CDR3: CASSQADRLGSPLHF

V: TRBV28
J: TRBJ1-5
size: NA
CDR3: CASSLWGGGNQPQHF

V: TRBV12-3/TRBV12-4
J: TRBJ2-2
size: NA
CDR3: CASSRGTGELFF

V: TRBV5-1
J: TRBJ1-1
size: NA
CDR3: CASSTQGNTEAFF

V: TRBV24-1
J: TRBJ2-3
size: NA
CDR3: CATSEAGTDTQYF

V: TRBV2
J: TRBJ2-3
size: NA
CDR3: CASSGRGVTDTQYF

V: TRBV6-6
J: TRBJ2-3
size: NA
CDR3: CASVDGQKGTDTQYF

V: TRBV28
J: TRBJ1-6
size: NA
CDR3: CASSPFDRDSNSPLHF

V: TRBV9
J: TRBJ1-2
size: NA
CDR3: CASSVDPGQTYGYTF

V: TRBV6-5
J: TRBJ2-5
size: NA
CDR3: CASSRQGGETQYF

V: TRBV18
J: TRBJ2-1
size: NA
CDR3: CASSLVAKYNEQFF

V: TRBV10-3
J: TRBJ2-3
size: NA
CDR3: CAISGGTGWATDTQYF

V: TRBV2
J: TRBJ1-5
size: NA
CDR3: CASSEGTGGQPQHF

V: TRBV19
J: TRBJ1-1
size: few
CDR3: CASSSWGAEAFF

V: TRBV19
J: TRBJ1-5
size: NA
CDR3: CASSLNRGNQPQHF

V: TRBV7-9
J: TRBJ1-1
size: NA
CDR3: CASTLDMNTEAFF

V: TRBV4-1
J: TRBJ2-1
size: NA
CDR3: CASSQGTGSLSYNEQFF

V: TRBV7-8
J: TRBJ2-5
size: NA
CDR3: CASSSLPGQGQETQYF

V: TRBV7-9
J: TRBJ1-2
size: NA
CDR3: CASSLGGPWGYGYTF

V: TRBV19
J: TRBJ1-1
size: NA
CDR3: CASQQRRNTEAFF

V: TRBV3-1/TRBV3-2
J: TRBJ2-1
size: NA
CDR3: CASSQWTSGDYNEQFF

V: TRBV18
J: TRBJ2-2
size: NA
CDR3: CASSWTGGDTGELFF

V: TRBV28
J: TRBJ1-2
size: few
CDR3: CASTRSTSNYGYTF

V: TRBV5-5
J: TRBJ2-5
size: NA
CDR3: CASSFQGAQETQYF

V: TRBV6-6
J: TRBJ2-5
size: NA
CDR3: CASSPRSSPLSRETQYF

V: TRBV5-4
J: TRBJ1-3
size: NA
CDR3: CASSPSSGNTIYF

V: TRBV6-5
J: TRBJ2-2
size: NA
CDR3: CASSYSVLNTGELFF

V: TRBV11-2
J: TRBJ1-5
size: once
CDR3: CASSLDGTLNQPQHF

V: TRBV9
J: TRBJ2-7
size: NA
CDR3: CASSTRLAGINEQYF

V: TRBV18
J: TRBJ1-6
size: NA
CDR3: CASSPEVGQSYHF

V: TRBV16
J: TRBJ2-5
size: NA
CDR3: CASSQLAGLQETQYF

V: TRBV19
J: TRBJ2-5
size: NA
CDR3: CASSIAGGLSRETQYF

V: TRBV6-1
J: TRBJ2-7
size: NA
CDR3: CASSEVPGGFYEQYF

V: TRBV7-9
J: TRBJ2-7
size: NA
CDR3: CASSWDRVDEQYF

V: TRBV4-2
J: TRBJ2-7
size: NA
CDR3: CASSQATGVYEQYF

V: TRBV3-1/TRBV3-2
J: TRBJ1-1
size: NA
CDR3: CASSQEGVAGTEAFF